A selection of T cell receptor beta chains follows, all from one sample in a study of regulatory T cells in long-lasting Graves disease. Using its own MiXCR run on the multiplex PCR reads, TCRdb lists one record per CDR3 protein. The top ten clones hold around 15% of a sample with 400,000 to 500,000 distinct CDR3 sequences, 21% of them seen once. The sample in question was peripheral blood mononuclear cells (PBMCs), obtained when the disease was refractory, from a patient treated with antithyroid drugs. The source is a female donor with Graves disease. Both conserved end residues are part of each CDR3. The D gene is left open where the match is weak. Expanded clones are given a class, and other clones once, few, many or no size at all.

J gene	V gene	clone size	D gene	CDR3 length	CDR3 protein	CDR3 DNA
TRBJ1-3	TRBV7-9	NA	NA	14	CASSPRTGGNTIYF	TGTGCCAGCAGCCCCCGGACCGGCGGAAACACCATATATTTT
TRBJ2-5	TRBV19	few	NA	14	CASSTDRLTETQYF	TGTGCCAGTAGTACGGACCGGTTGACGGAGACCCAGTACTTC
TRBJ2-1	TRBV27	once	TRBD1	15	CASSLKQGVRREQFF	TGTGCCAGCAGTTTAAAACAGGGGGTAAGACGTGAGCAGTTCTTC
TRBJ2-7	TRBV12-3/TRBV12-4	many	NA	13	CASSPGLPYEQYF	TGTGCCAGCAGCCCTGGACTACCCTACGAGCAGTACTTC
TRBJ1-5	TRBV5-1	NA	NA	13	CASRSTVNQPQHF	TGCGCCAGCAGGTCAACGGTCAATCAGCCCCAGCATTTT
TRBJ2-7	TRBV10-3	many	NA	16	CAISGRTATSPYEQYF	TGTGCCATCAGTGGAAGGACAGCAACCAGCCCCTACGAGCAGTACTTC
TRBJ2-3	TRBV5-1	NA	NA	16	CASSLDGQIITDTQYF	TGCGCCAGCAGCTTGGACGGCCAGATAATCACAGATACGCAGTATTTT
TRBJ1-2	TRBV27	NA	NA	13	CASSLSGAGGYTF	TGTGCCAGCAGTTTATCGGGGGCGGGGGGCTACACCTTC
TRBJ2-5	TRBV28	many	TRBD1	14	CASRQTGTGETQYF	TGTGCCAGCAGACAAACCGGGACAGGGGAGACCCAGTACTTC
TRBJ2-7	TRBV6-1	many	NA	14	CASSEIGPAYEQYF	TGTGCCAGCAGTGAAATTGGACCGGCCTACGAGCAGTACTTC
TRBJ2-7	TRBV20-1	many	NA	13	CSAFLLDLNEQYF	TGCAGTGCTTTCCTCCTAGACTTAAACGAGCAGTACTTC
TRBJ2-2	TRBV27	many	TRBD2	15	CASSPTSGRPGELFF	TGTGCCAGCAGTCCCACTAGCGGGAGGCCCGGGGAGCTGTTTTTT
TRBJ2-5	TRBV7-3	many	NA	13	CASSLRVQETQYF	TGTGCCAGCAGCTTACGCGTACAAGAGACCCAGTACTTC
TRBJ2-1	TRBV15	NA	NA	18	CATSRDGAGQGWANEQFF	TGTGCCACCAGCAGAGATGGTGCAGGGCAGGGGTGGGCAAATGAGCAGTTCTTC
TRBJ2-3	TRBV6-2/TRBV6-3	NA	NA	12	CASSYFRDTQYF	TGTGCCAGCAGTTATTTTCGAGATACGCAGTATTTT
TRBJ1-4	TRBV20-1	many	NA	14	CSARLGGRDEKLFF	TGCAGTGCTAGATTGGGGGGGAGGGATGAAAAACTGTTTTTT
TRBJ1-1	TRBV3-1	NA	TRBD1	13	CASSQSDRALAFF	TGTGCCAGCAGCCAATCCGACAGGGCCCTTGCGTTCTTT
TRBJ2-2	TRBV14	many	NA	15	CASSIVSAFTGELFF	TGTGCCAGCAGCATCGTGTCGGCATTTACCGGGGAGCTGTTTTTT
TRBJ2-5	TRBV12-3/TRBV12-4	NA	TRBD2	17	CASTPPGSGRLAETQYF	TGTGCCAGCACCCCACCGGGTAGCGGGAGGTTGGCAGAGACCCAGTACTTC
TRBJ2-5	TRBV9	NA	NA	17	CASSLQGTLPGQETQYF	TGTGCCAGCAGCCTCCAAGGGACTTTGCCGGGCCAAGAGACCCAGTACTTC
TRBJ2-5	TRBV3-1	many	NA	13	CASSPWGTETQYF	TGTGCCAGCAGCCCCTGGGGTACTGAGACCCAGTACTTC
TRBJ2-1	TRBV12-3/TRBV12-4	few	NA	13	CASSPPRPNEQFF	TGTGCCAGCAGTCCCCCCAGGCCCAATGAGCAGTTCTTC
TRBJ2-1	TRBV12-3/TRBV12-4	NA	TRBD2	14	CASSEGTRFDEQFF	TGTGCCAGCAGTGAAGGGACTAGATTTGATGAGCAGTTCTTC
TRBJ2-2	TRBV10-2	NA	TRBD2	18	CASSTGTSGRGTAGELFF	TGCGCCAGCAGTACCGGGACTAGCGGGAGGGGAACGGCCGGGGAGCTGTTTTTT
TRBJ2-1	TRBV2	NA	NA	12	CAGLRRVDEQFF	TGTGCCGGCCTCCGAAGGGTGGATGAGCAGTTCTTC
TRBJ2-1	TRBV11-2	NA	TRBD2	15	CASSLGVTSVGEQFF	TGTGCCAGCAGCTTAGGCGTGACTAGCGTGGGTGAGCAGTTCTTC
TRBJ2-4	TRBV6-2/TRBV6-3	NA	TRBD2	20	CASSGTPGHRTSRVRDIQYF	TGTGCCAGCAGTGGCACTCCGGGACACCGGACTAGCCGGGTTCGAGACATTCAGTACTTC
TRBJ2-7	TRBV13	few	NA	15	CASSLVRPNNYEQYF	TGTGCCAGCAGCTTAGTCCGGCCGAATAACTACGAGCAGTACTTC
TRBJ2-7	TRBV29-1	few	TRBD2	13	CSVERASGIEQYF	TGCAGCGTTGAACGAGCTAGCGGGATAGAGCAGTACTTC
TRBJ2-1	TRBV11-1	NA	TRBD2	15	CASSVREGSYNEQFF	TGTGCCAGCAGTGTGCGGGAGGGGTCTTACAATGAGCAGTTCTTC
TRBJ1-6	TRBV28	many	TRBD1	15	CASSLRAGGNSPLHF	TGTGCCAGCAGTTTACGGGCAGGGGGTAATTCACCCCTCCACTTT
TRBJ1-6	TRBV7-3	many	NA	13	CASSLTLGSPLHF	TGTGCCAGCAGCCTCACTTTGGGTTCACCCCTCCACTTT
TRBJ1-2	TRBV6-2/TRBV6-3	many	TRBD1	16	CASRLRTGGFGYGYTF	TGTGCCAGCAGATTAAGGACAGGGGGTTTTGGTTATGGCTACACCTTC
TRBJ2-3	TRBV2	NA	NA	12	CASMRVADTQYF	TGTGCCAGCATGAGAGTCGCAGATACGCAGTATTTT
TRBJ2-7	TRBV28	many	TRBD1	15	CASSLFGTVSYEQYF	TGTGCCAGCAGTTTATTCGGGACAGTATCCTACGAGCAGTACTTC
TRBJ2-7	TRBV30	NA	TRBD1	11	CAWSQGDEQYF	TGTGCCTGGAGTCAGGGGGACGAGCAGTACTTC
TRBJ2-2	TRBV30	few	NA	13	CAWTAGIGGELFF	TGTGCCTGGACCGCAGGGATCGGCGGGGAGCTGTTTTTT
TRBJ2-6	TRBV20-1	few	NA	18	CSAIQLGKTLSGANVLTF	TGCAGTGCTATCCAGTTGGGTAAGACCCTTTCGGGGGCCAACGTCCTGACTTTC
TRBJ1-5	TRBV19	NA	TRBD1	13	CATTGQGVQPQHF	TGTGCCACCACGGGACAGGGCGTTCAGCCCCAGCATTTT
TRBJ2-2	TRBV10-3	many	TRBD1	14	CAIGGQGGSGELFF	TGTGCCATCGGGGGACAGGGAGGGTCCGGGGAGCTGTTTTTT
TRBJ1-2	TRBV19	NA	TRBD1	17	CASSLGSGTGFNYGYTF	TGTGCCAGTAGTCTCGGTTCCGGGACAGGATTTAACTATGGCTACACCTTC